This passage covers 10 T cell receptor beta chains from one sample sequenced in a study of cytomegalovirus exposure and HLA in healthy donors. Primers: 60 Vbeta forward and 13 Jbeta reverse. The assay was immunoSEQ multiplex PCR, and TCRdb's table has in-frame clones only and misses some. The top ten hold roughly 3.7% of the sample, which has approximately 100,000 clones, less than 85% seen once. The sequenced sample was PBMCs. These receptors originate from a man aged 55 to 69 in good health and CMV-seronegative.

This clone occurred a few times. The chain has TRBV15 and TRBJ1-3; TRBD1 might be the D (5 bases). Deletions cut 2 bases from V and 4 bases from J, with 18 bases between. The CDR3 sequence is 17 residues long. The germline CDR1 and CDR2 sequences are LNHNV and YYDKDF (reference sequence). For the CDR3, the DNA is TGTGCCACCAGCAGATTAACAGGACCCCGGCGAGGAAACACCATATATTTT. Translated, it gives CATSRLTGPRRGNTIYF. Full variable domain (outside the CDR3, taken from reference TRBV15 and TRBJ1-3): DAMVIQNPRYQVTQFGKPVTLSCSQTLNHNVMYWYQQKSSQAPKLLFHYYDKDFNNEADTPDNFQSRRPNTSFCFLDIRSPGLGDTAMYLCATSRLTGPRRGNTIYFGEGSWLTVV.

The CDR3 reads CASSVYRTGPEAFF. CDR3 sequence (DNA): TGCGCCAGCAGTGTGTACCGGACAGGCCCTGAAGCTTTCTTT. The chain couples TRBV10-1 to TRBJ1-1, with 7 bases lining up with TRBD1. Germline trimming cut 4 bases from V and 6 bases from J; bases unmatched to any gene: 8. CDR3 length: 14 residues. CDR1 is WNHNN, CDR2 SYGVQD, per germline (reference sequence).

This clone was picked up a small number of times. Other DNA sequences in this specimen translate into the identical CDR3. The CDR3 DNA sequence: TGCGCCAGCAGCCTAGGGGGCTCTGGAAACACCATATATTTT. Protein: CASSLGGSGNTIYF. This rearrangement joins TRBV5-1 to TRBJ1-3, with TRBD1 as a possible D gene (6 bases). V shed 4 bases and J shed 0 bases, with 8 bases lying between them. Germline-derived CDR1 and CDR2 are SGHRS and YFSETQ. This CDR3 is built from 14 residues.

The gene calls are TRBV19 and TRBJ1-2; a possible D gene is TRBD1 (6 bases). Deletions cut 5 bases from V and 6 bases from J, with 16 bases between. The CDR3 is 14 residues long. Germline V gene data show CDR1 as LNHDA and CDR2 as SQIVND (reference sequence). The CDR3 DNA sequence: TGTGCCAGTAGTGAGGACAGCCGGTACCATGGCTACACCTTC. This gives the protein CASSEDSRYHGYTF.

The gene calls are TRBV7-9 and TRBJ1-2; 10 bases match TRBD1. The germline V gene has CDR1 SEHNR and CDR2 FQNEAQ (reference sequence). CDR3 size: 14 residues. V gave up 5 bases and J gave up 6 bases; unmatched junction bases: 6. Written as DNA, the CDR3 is TGTGCCAGCAGCCTGAGGGACAGGGGTCATGGCTACACCTTC. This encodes CASSLRDRGHGYTF. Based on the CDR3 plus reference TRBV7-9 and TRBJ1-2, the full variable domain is DTGVSQNPRHKITKRGQNVTFRCDPISEHNRLYWYRQTLGQGPEFLTYFQNEAQLEKSRLLSDRFSAERPKGSFSTLEIQRTEQGDSAMYLCASSLRDRGHGYTFGSGTRLTVV.

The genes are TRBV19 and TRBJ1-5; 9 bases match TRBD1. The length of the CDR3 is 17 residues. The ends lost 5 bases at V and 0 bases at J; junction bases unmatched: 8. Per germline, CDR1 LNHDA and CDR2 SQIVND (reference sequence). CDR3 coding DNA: TGTGCCAGTAGTCAAACAGGGGGCTTAGGTAGCAATCAGCCCCAGCATTTT. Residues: CASSQTGGLGSNQPQHF. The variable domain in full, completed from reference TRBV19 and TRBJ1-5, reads DGGITQSPKYLFRKEGQNVTLSCEQNLNHDAMYWYRQDPGQGLRLIYYSQIVNDFQKGDIAEGYSVSREKKESFPLTVTSAQKNPTAFYLCASSQTGGLGSNQPQHFGDGTRLSIL.

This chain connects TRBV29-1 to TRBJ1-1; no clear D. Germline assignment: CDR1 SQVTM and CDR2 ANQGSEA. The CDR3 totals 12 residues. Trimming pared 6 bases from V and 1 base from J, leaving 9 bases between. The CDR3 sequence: CSVVSQNTEAFF. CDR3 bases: TGCAGCGTGGTCTCACAGAACACTGAAGCTTTCTTT. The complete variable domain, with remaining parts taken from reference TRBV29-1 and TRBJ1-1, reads SAVISQKPSRDICQRGTSLTIQCQVDSQVTMMFWYRQQPGQSLTLIATANQGSEATYESGFVIDKFPISRPNLTFSTLTVSNMSPEDSSIYLCSVVSQNTEAFFGQGTRLTVV.

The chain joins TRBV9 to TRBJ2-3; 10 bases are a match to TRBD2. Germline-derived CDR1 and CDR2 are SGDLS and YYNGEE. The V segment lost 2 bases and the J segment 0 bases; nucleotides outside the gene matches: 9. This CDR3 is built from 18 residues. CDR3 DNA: TGTGCCAGCAGCGTGTTCTCTAGCGGGGGAGCTAGCACAGATACGCAGTATTTT. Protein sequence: CASSVFSSGGASTDTQYF.

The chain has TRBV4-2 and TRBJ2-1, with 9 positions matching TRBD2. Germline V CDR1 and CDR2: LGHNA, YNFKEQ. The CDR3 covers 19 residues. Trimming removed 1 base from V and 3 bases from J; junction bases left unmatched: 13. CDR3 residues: CASSQASPKETSGYNEQFF. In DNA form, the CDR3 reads TGTGCCAGCAGCCAAGCTTCCCCAAAGGAGACTAGCGGCTACAATGAGCAGTTCTTC.

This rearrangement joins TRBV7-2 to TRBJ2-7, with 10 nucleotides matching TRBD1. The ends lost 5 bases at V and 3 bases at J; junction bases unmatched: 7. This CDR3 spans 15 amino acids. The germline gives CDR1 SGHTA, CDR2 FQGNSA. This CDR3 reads CASSGRDRGVYEQYF. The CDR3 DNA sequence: TGTGCCAGCAGCGGCCGGGACAGGGGAGTCTACGAGCAGTACTTC.